What follows are 2 T cell receptor beta chains derived from one specimen sequenced in a study of blood T cell repertoires in COVID-19. TCRdb's table, derived via immunoSEQ multiplex PCR, lists solely in-frame clones and lacks some. The sample includes about 200,000 clones, 80% to 85% seen only once; the top ten take approximately 5.3%. Sequencing was performed on peripheral blood. The receptors shown here come from a human donor in a cohort sampled during active COVID-19.

This clone was found a few times. The chain links TRBV5-4 to TRBJ1-2, with D unclear. The CDR3 totals 17 residues. Trimming removed 1 base from V and 8 bases from J, with 24 bases in between. Germline loops: CDR1 SGHNT, CDR2 YYREEE (reference sequence). As DNA, the CDR3 is TGTGCCAGCAGCTTGCCGGCTTCGTGGAACAGCAATAACGGCTACACCTTC. As protein: CASSLPASWNSNNGYTF.

This sequence joins TRBV20-1 and TRBJ1-1; D call uncertain. The V end lost 3 bases, the J end lost 7 bases, and 15 bases lay between the germline ends. The CDR3 spans 13 residues. CDR1 DFQATT and CDR2 SNEGSKA come from the germline V gene (reference sequence). CDR3 DNA: TGCAGTGCTAGTGTTAACCCTAAGTATGAAGCTTTCTTT. Encoded protein: CSASVNPKYEAFF.